Presented here are 20 T cell receptor beta chains from one specimen sequenced in a study of cytomegalovirus exposure and HLA in healthy donors. Only in-frame clones appear in the TCRdb table, and some are missing; sequencing was by immunoSEQ multiplex PCR. The sample consists of under 200,000 clones, about 89% of them appearing once. Sequenced sample: PBMCs. These TCRs come from a woman aged 18 to 35 in good health and CMV-seropositive.

J is TRBJ2-5 and V is TRBV11-1; D possibly corresponds to TRBD2 (6 bases). Germline V gene data show CDR1 as SGHAT and CDR2 as FQDESV (reference sequence). The V end lost 1 base, the J end lost 2 bases, and 8 bases lay between the germline ends. CDR3 length: 14 residues. The CDR3 bases are TGTGCCAGCAGCTTAGGGCTAGCGCAAGAGACCCAGTACTTC. Protein: CASSLGLAQETQYF.

This chain links TRBV28 with TRBJ2-3; no definite D call. V gave up 5 bases and J gave up 2 bases, with 11 bases separating them. The CDR3 consists of 14 residues. Germline CDR1 is MDHEN and CDR2 is SYDVKM. The CDR3 here is CASSPRLYTDTQYF. The DNA for the CDR3 is TGTGCCAGCAGTCCCCGACTTTACACAGATACGCAGTATTTT.

The rearrangement links TRBV4-1 to TRBJ2-1, with TRBD2 identical over 9 bases. Germline loops: CDR1 MGHRA, CDR2 YSYEKL. CDR3 length: 18 amino acids. With V trimmed by 3 bases and J by 3 bases, 12 bases remained unmatched. CDR3 region: CASSHYPGLARDYNEQFF. The CDR3 DNA reads as TGCGCCAGCAGCCATTACCCGGGACTAGCCCGGGACTACAATGAGCAGTTCTTC.

V gene TRBV28 combines with J gene TRBJ2-2, with D perhaps matching TRBD1 (6 bases). Trimming shortened V by 6 bases and J by 4 bases, and 12 bases separated the two germline ends. Germline CDR1 and CDR2: MDHEN and SYDVKM. CDR3 length: 14 amino acids. CDR3 amino acids: CASRTTGSTGELFF. The CDR3 DNA is TGTGCCAGCAGGACCACAGGGTCCACCGGGGAGCTGTTTTTT.

The gene calls are TRBV21-1 and TRBJ2-1; TRBD1 reflects the table's D call only, with no check against the DNA. TRBV21-1 is an annotated pseudogene. This CDR3 region has 14 residues. CDR3 amino acids: CASSRQGVYNEQFF. The CDR3, as DNA: TGTGCCAGCAGCAGACAGGGGGTGTACAATGAGCAGTTCTTC.

The chain carries TRBV6-1 and TRBJ2-5; perhaps TRBD2 as D (6 bases). The CDR3 covers 12 residues. V shed 6 bases and J shed 4 bases, with 9 bases lying between them. The germline V gene has CDR1 MNHNS and CDR2 SASEGT. CDR3 bases: TGTGCCAGCAGCCGACTAGGAGAGACCCAGTACTTC. This gives the protein CASSRLGETQYF.

The rearrangement links TRBV10-3 to TRBJ1-5, with TRBD1 matching over 12 bases. CDR3 length: 16 amino acids. The germline CDR1 and CDR2 sequences are ENHRY and SYGVKD. Trimming took 6 bases from V and 7 from J; bases not matched to a gene: 10. The chain's CDR3 is CAISPGQGALKQPQHF. The DNA of the CDR3 is TGTGCCATCAGCCCGGGACAGGGGGCTTTGAAGCAGCCCCAGCATTTT.

This chain connects TRBV2 to TRBJ2-3; D possibly corresponds to TRBD2 (5 bases). Trimming removed 8 bases from V and 5 bases from J, with 17 bases in between. Germline V CDR1 and CDR2: SNHLY, FYNNEI. The CDR3 has 14 amino acids. The CDR3 DNA reads as TGTGCCAGCTCCGGAGCGGCCCTGGGAGATACGCAGTATTTT. This encodes CASSGAALGDTQYF.

The chain couples TRBV13 to TRBJ2-3; the D is unclear. This CDR3 has 16 amino acids. V lost 5 bases and J 0 bases, leaving 15 bases between the germline ends. Germline lookup yields CDR1 PRHDT and CDR2 FYEKMQ (reference sequence). The chain's CDR3 is CASSEEDKSSTDTQYF. CDR3 DNA: TGTGCCAGCAGCGAAGAGGATAAATCTAGCACAGATACGCAGTATTTT.

This rearrangement joins TRBV5-8 to TRBJ1-5; 7 bases map to TRBD1. This CDR3 comprises 15 residues. Germline trimming cut 2 bases from V and 0 bases from J; bases unmatched to any gene: 2. Germline loops: CDR1 SGHTS, CDR2 YDEGEE. DNA of the CDR3: TGTGCCAGCAGCTTTTGGGACAGTAGCAATCAGCCCCAGCATTTT. It yields the protein CASSFWDSSNQPQHF.

The CDR3 here is CASSYRLAGNGQETQYF. The CDR3 DNA reads as TGTGCCAGCAGCTACAGACTAGCAGGGAATGGGCAAGAGACCCAGTACTTC. The J gene is TRBJ2-5, the V gene TRBV7-8; 7 nucleotides agree with TRBD2. Trimming cost V 4 bases and J 2 bases; bases outside gene matches: 13. CDR1 is SGHVS and CDR2 is FQNEAQ in the germline V gene. The CDR3 sequence is 17 residues long.

The chain uses TRBV6-5 and TRBJ2-3; 8 nucleotides align to TRBD1. The CDR3 runs 15 residues. CDR1 is MNHEY and CDR2 is SVGAGI in the germline V gene. With V trimmed by 6 bases and J by 6 bases, 11 bases remained unmatched. CDR3 loop: CASRLDRGSPDTQYF. CDR3 bases: TGTGCCAGCAGACTCGACAGGGGAAGTCCGGATACGCAGTATTTT.

The chain has TRBV7-9 and TRBJ1-6, with D possibly being TRBD1 (6 bases). CDR3 length: 13 residues. Germline CDR1 is SEHNR and CDR2 is FQNEAQ (reference sequence). Trimming removed 5 bases from V and 8 bases from J, with 10 bases in between. CDR3 bases: TGTGCCAGCAGCCGGCGGACAGATTCACCCCTCCACTTT. This codes for CASSRRTDSPLHF.

The rearrangement joins TRBV5-1 to TRBJ2-6; the D gene is possibly TRBD1 (5 bases). Germline lookup yields CDR1 SGHRS and CDR2 YFSETQ. The CDR3 has 15 residues. V lost 0 bases and J lost 4, with 8 bases in between. CDR3 region: CASSLEGVGANVLTF. The CDR3 DNA follows: TGCGCCAGCAGCTTGGAAGGGGTAGGGGCCAACGTCCTGACTTTC. The variable domain in full, with the rest retrieved from reference TRBV5-1 and TRBJ2-6, is KAGVTQTPRYLIKTRGQQVTLSCSPISGHRSVSWYQQTPGQGLQFLFEYFSETQRNKGNFPGRFSGRQFSNSRSEMNVSTLELGDSALYLCASSLEGVGANVLTFGAGSRLTVL.

Concerning this clone: Compared with germline, one end of the junction differs, possibly owing to a read error. J is TRBJ2-7 and V is TRBV4-3, with D possibly matching TRBD1 (5 bases). The CDR3 extends over 14 amino acids. Germline CDR1 and CDR2: LGHNA and YSLEER. The CDR3 spells CASSQGGSTYGQYF. The DNA of the CDR3 is TGCGCCAGCAGCCAAGGGGGCTCCACCTACGGGCAGTACTTC.

This chain connects TRBV27 to TRBJ2-7; 10 bases align to TRBD2. Germline lookup yields CDR1 MNHEY and CDR2 SMNVEV (reference sequence). The CDR3 extends over 15 amino acids. J gave up 2 bases and V 7 bases, and 8 bases lay outside the gene matches. The CDR3 protein is CASTIASGSAYEQYF. Written as DNA, the CDR3 is TGTGCCAGCACCATCGCTAGCGGGAGCGCCTACGAGCAGTACTTC.

The genes are TRBV2 and TRBJ2-3; the match to TRBD2 covers 8 bases. This CDR3 has 16 amino acids. V was clipped by 2 bases and J by 2 bases; unmatched bases: 6. Germline CDR1 and CDR2: SNHLY and FYNNEI. CDR3 nucleotides: TGTGCCAGCAGTGAATTTACTAGCGGAGACACAGATACGCAGTATTTT. Translating gives CASSEFTSGDTDTQYF.

The chain couples TRBV7-3 to TRBJ2-7, with D maybe TRBD2 (6 bases). Germline CDR1 SGHTA, CDR2 FQGTGA. This CDR3 contains 12 residues. V lost 1 base to trimming and J lost 7 bases, with 8 bases between them. CDR3 DNA sequence: TGTGCCAGCAGCTTAAACGGGGGAGAGCAGTACTTC. Its protein is CASSLNGGEQYF.

The rearrangement uses TRBV29-1 and TRBJ1-4; 9 bases fit TRBD1. Germline V CDR1 and CDR2: SQVTM, ANQGSEA. Trimming cost V 6 bases and J 0 bases; bases outside gene matches: 2. The CDR3 consists of 14 residues. The DNA for the CDR3 is TGCAGCGTGGGACAGGGAGCAACTAATGAAAAACTGTTTTTT. Translated: CSVGQGATNEKLFF.

The chain has TRBV10-3 and TRBJ1-3; 9 bases are shared with TRBD1. V was pared by 0 bases and J by 8 bases, with 5 bases of the junction left unmatched. CDR1 and CDR2 (germline): ENHRY, SYGVKD. This CDR3 region has 15 residues. Here the CDR3 DNA reads TGTGCCATCAGTGAGTCGAGAGACAGGGGGTACACCATATATTTT. Translating it yields CAISESRDRGYTIYF.